Detailed here is one TCR beta chain. Its specificity is unknown. The data stem from a study of T cell responses to AZD1222 COVID-19 vaccine. Notes on the study in general: Targeting of unmutated variant regions was reportedly seen in nearly half of spike-specific TCRs. Clonal diversity was possibly underestimated, and the donors were mostly white British, with more females. The number of AZD1222 recipients seropositive at baseline was only 6 or 7.

Profiled with immunoSEQ multiplex PCR; TCRdb holds only in-frame clones, not every one. The table records some 150,000 clones, just over 90% of them present only once. The specimen comprised peripheral blood, sampled on day 0 of MenACWY control vaccination. The TCR comes from an adult in good health.

The CDR3 region is CSVVQSSADTQYF. The CDR3 region has the DNA TGCAGCGTTGTACAGTCATCAGCAGATACGCAGTATTTT. The chain couples TRBV29-1 to TRBJ2-3; D uncertain. Germline values: CDR1 SQVTM, CDR2 ANQGSEA. This CDR3 is built from 13 residues. Trimming removed 4 bases at V and 4 bases at J, with 12 bases between.